These 6 T cell receptor beta chains came from one sample sequenced in a study of blood T cell repertoires in COVID-19. Sequencing was performed with immunoSEQ multiplex PCR; in TCRdb, only in-frame clones are kept and a portion is missing. The sample contains fewer than 400,000 clones, around 84% of which appear only once. Sequencing input: peripheral blood. The receptors derive from a woman younger than 35 with acute or convalescent COVID-19.

The genes are TRBV6-5 and TRBJ2-1, with TRBD2 matching 10 bases. Germline loops: CDR1 MNHEY, CDR2 SVGAGI. V shed 10 bases, J shed 10 bases, and the junction held 16 bases outside the gene matches. The CDR3 runs to 15 residues. CDR3 nucleotides: TGTGCCACCAGGGGCTTTAGCGGGAGGAGAGGGGAGCAGTTCTTC. It translates to CATRGFSGRRGEQFF.

As DNA, the CDR3 is TGTGCCCACCCCAGTGACGCAGGGGTTGAAGCTTTCTTT. This gives the protein CAHPSDAGVEAFF. The genes are TRBV2 and TRBJ1-1; the D gene is possibly TRBD1 (6 bases). The CDR3 totals 13 residues. The V and J ends lost 11 bases and 7 bases respectively, with 20 bases between them. Germline V lookup: CDR1 SNHLY, CDR2 FYNNEI.

The chain is built from TRBV19 and TRBJ1-2; unclear D gene. CDR1 is LNHDA, CDR2 SQIVND, per germline (reference sequence). The CDR3 has 12 residues. V was shortened by 2 bases and J by 4 bases, with 5 bases between the two germline ends. The CDR3 reads CASSISLYGYTF. DNA of the CDR3: TGTGCCAGTAGTATATCCCTCTATGGCTACACCTTC. The full variable domain, in which reference TRBV19 and TRBJ1-2 provide the parts outside the CDR3, is DGGITQSPKYLFRKEGQNVTLSCEQNLNHDAMYWYRQDPGQGLRLIYYSQIVNDFQKGDIAEGYSVSREKKESFPLTVTSAQKNPTAFYLCASSISLYGYTFGSGTRLTVV.

The V call is TRBV27, the J call TRBJ1-3, with 9 nucleotides matching TRBD1. The germline gives CDR1 MNHEY, CDR2 SMNVEV (reference sequence). The CDR3 is made up of 16 amino acids. With 5 bases clipped from V and 0 bases from J, the junction kept 5 bases outside the gene matches. The CDR3 here is CASSPKGQGSGNTIYF. CDR3 nucleotide sequence: TGTGCCAGCAGTCCTAAGGGACAGGGCTCTGGAAACACCATATATTTT.

This sequence joins TRBV7-8 and TRBJ1-3, with D maybe TRBD1 (6 bases). Per germline, CDR1 SGHVS and CDR2 FQNEAQ. There are 16 residues in the CDR3. Trimming stripped 4 bases from V and 2 bases from J, with 15 bases between. The DNA for the CDR3 is TGTGCCAGCAGCTACCTAGGGACACCGACTGGAAACACCATATATTTT. Protein sequence: CASSYLGTPTGNTIYF. Complete variable domain (other parts from reference TRBV7-8 and TRBJ1-3): GAGVSQSPRYKVAKRGQDVALRCDPISGHVSLFWYQQALGQGPEFLTYFQNEAQLDKSGLPSDRFFAERPEGSVSTLKIQRTQQEDSAVYLCASSYLGTPTGNTIYFGEGSWLTVV.

This chain uses TRBV28 with TRBJ2-5; TRBD1 might be the D (6 bases). This CDR3 spans 14 amino acids. V lost 6 bases and J 6 bases, leaving 17 bases between the germline ends. The germline CDR1 and CDR2 sequences are MDHEN and SYDVKM. This CDR3 is CASSPLTGPQTQYF. The CDR3 DNA sequence: TGTGCCAGCAGCCCCCTCACAGGGCCTCAGACCCAGTACTTC.